A selection of T cell receptor beta chains follows, all from one sample in a study of blood T cell repertoires in COVID-19. The data were produced by immunoSEQ multiplex PCR, yet TCRdb's version contains in-frame clones alone and is incomplete. Of 79,000 or so clones listed, 80% to 90% were seen once; the top ten hold approximately 1%. Sequencing used peripheral blood. These receptors were collected from a human donor in a cohort sampled during active COVID-19. Each CDR3 is given with its conserved first and last residue. Fields, in order: clone size, D gene, J gene, V gene, CDR3 protein, CDR3 DNA. D genes are given only for firm matches. Clone size is shown for a subset of rows, as once, few, many or a class of expanded clone.

>NA|NA|TRBJ2-2|TRBV7-3
CASSLTGEVTGELFF
TGTGCCAGCAGCTTAACAGGAGAGGTTACCGGGGAGCTGTTTTTT
>NA|NA|TRBJ2-7|TRBV18
CASSLNGGGNYEQYF
TGTGCCAGCTCACTCAACGGAGGGGGCAACTACGAGCAGTACTTC
>NA|NA|TRBJ1-2|TRBV5-1
CASSLAQGSYGYTF
TGCGCCAGCAGCTTGGCCCAGGGGAGCTATGGCTACACCTTC
>few|NA|TRBJ1-4|TRBV5-1
CASSPQGATNEKLFF
TGCGCCAGCAGCCCACAGGGAGCAACTAATGAAAAACTGTTTTTT
>NA|NA|TRBJ2-5|TRBV5-1
CASARTAGETQYF
TGCGCCAGCGCCAGGACGGCAGGGGAGACCCAGTACTTC
>NA|TRBD2|TRBJ2-3|TRBV28
CASSPPTSGRRTDTQYF
TGTGCCAGCAGCCCACCTACTAGCGGGAGAAGAACAGATACGCAGTATTTT
>NA|TRBD2|TRBJ2-1|TRBV7-2
CASSVLAGVINEQFF
TGTGCCAGCAGCGTTCTAGCGGGAGTGATTAATGAGCAGTTCTTC
>once|TRBD1|TRBJ2-1|TRBV27
CASRPGQGYNEQFF
TGTGCCAGCCGACCGGGACAGGGATACAATGAGCAGTTCTTC
>NA|TRBD1|TRBJ2-2|TRBV27
CASSLSVGQGASTGELFF
TGTGCCAGCAGTTTATCAGTGGGACAGGGGGCGAGCACCGGGGAGCTGTTTTTT
>NA|NA|TRBJ1-1|TRBV6-5
CASSSPSGANTEAFF
TGTGCCAGCAGTTCTCCCTCAGGGGCGAACACTGAAGCTTTCTTT
>NA|TRBD2|TRBJ2-7|TRBV5-1
CASSLGGPLAGGAEQYF
TGCGCCAGCAGCTTGGGGGGCCCTCTAGCGGGAGGAGCCGAGCAGTACTTC
>NA|NA|TRBJ2-3|TRBV27
CASSPSTDTQYF
TGTGCCAGCAGTCCGAGCACAGATACGCAGTATTTT
>few|TRBD2|TRBJ2-3|TRBV28
CASSLRLAGGRGGTDTQYF
TGTGCCAGCAGTTTAAGACTAGCGGGAGGGCGTGGAGGGACAGATACGCAGTATTTT
>NA|NA|TRBJ2-7|TRBV7-9
CASSPAMEQYF
TGTGCCAGCAGCCCTGCGATGGAGCAGTACTTC
>NA|NA|TRBJ1-2|TRBV28
CASSFGGRDSGYTF
TGTGCCAGCAGTTTTGGGGGCAGGGATTCTGGCTACACCTTC
>NA|NA|TRBJ2-2|TRBV7-7
CASRGDSDTGELFF
TGTGCCAGCCGAGGGGACTCCGACACCGGGGAGCTGTTTTTT
>NA|NA|TRBJ1-6|TRBV28
CASSLSGGGLGSPLHF
TGTGCCAGCAGTTTAAGCGGGGGAGGGTTGGGCTCACCCCTCCACTTT
>NA|TRBD2|TRBJ2-1|TRBV6-5
CASSYTGLADPEQFF
TGTGCCAGCAGTTATACGGGACTAGCGGATCCGGAGCAGTTCTTC
>NA|NA|TRBJ2-1|TRBV24-1
CATSDPPRGYNEQFF
TGTGCCACCAGTGATCCCCCACGGGGATACAATGAGCAGTTCTTC
>NA|TRBD1|TRBJ1-1|TRBV9
CASSIIPGQGNTEAFF
TGTGCCAGCTCCATTATCCCGGGACAGGGAAACACTGAAGCTTTCTTT
>NA|TRBD2|TRBJ2-1|TRBV5-1
CASSLEAGGPYNEQFF
TGCGCCAGCAGCTTGGAAGCGGGAGGTCCCTACAATGAGCAGTTCTTC
>NA|TRBD2|TRBJ2-1|TRBV3-1/TRBV3-2
CASSQDRGAYNEQFF
TGTGCCAGCAGCCAAGATCGGGGGGCCTACAATGAGCAGTTCTTC
>NA|NA|TRBJ2-5|TRBV5-1
CASSQITGSQETQYF
TGCGCCAGCAGCCAAATCACCGGGTCCCAAGAGACCCAGTACTTC
>NA|TRBD2|TRBJ2-7|TRBV13
CASSLVGLAGTYEQYF
TGTGCCAGCAGCTTAGTAGGGCTAGCGGGAACCTACGAGCAGTACTTC
>once|TRBD2|TRBJ2-5|TRBV30
CAWTVAGVSETQYF
TGTGCCTGGACTGTAGCGGGAGTGAGCGAGACCCAGTACTTC
>NA|NA|TRBJ1-2|TRBV3-1/TRBV3-2
CASSQVRGVGSYTF
TGTGCCAGCAGCCAAGTTCGGGGGGTTGGGAGCTACACCTTC
>NA|NA|TRBJ1-2|TRBV3-1/TRBV3-2
CASSPRAGYEGYGYTF
TGTGCCAGCAGCCCAAGGGCGGGGTATGAGGGCTATGGCTACACCTTC
>NA|NA|TRBJ2-3|TRBV11-3
CASSLGGADTQYF
TGTGCCAGCAGCTTAGGGGGCGCAGATACGCAGTATTTT
>once|TRBD2|TRBJ2-3|TRBV3-1/TRBV3-2
CASSLGLAGKDTQYF
TGTGCCAGCAGCCTCGGACTAGCGGGGAAGGATACGCAGTATTTT
>NA|TRBD2|TRBJ2-1|TRBV18
CASPWASGRDLFF
TGTGCCAGCCCATGGGCTAGCGGGAGGGATCTGTTCTTC
>once|NA|TRBJ2-3|TRBV7-2
CASSSPTAPGPDTQYF
TGTGCCAGCAGCTCGCCTACGGCCCCAGGCCCAGATACGCAGTATTTT
>few|TRBD2|TRBJ2-7|TRBV5-1
CASSLDGRGVNEQYF
TGCGCCAGCAGCTTGGACGGGAGGGGAGTCAACGAGCAGTACTTC
>NA|NA|TRBJ1-5|TRBV18
CASSPADNQPQHF
TGTGCCAGCTCACCAGCAGACAATCAGCCCCAGCATTTT
>NA|NA|TRBJ1-4|TRBV5-1
CASSLTAGDEKLFF
TGCGCCAGCAGCTTGACGGCGGGGGATGAAAAACTGTTTTTT
>NA|TRBD2|TRBJ2-7|TRBV10-3
CAILTGTSETGEQYF
TGTGCCATCTTAACCGGGACTAGTGAGACGGGCGAGCAGTACTTC
>NA|NA|TRBJ2-1|TRBV5-1
CASSSFSGSSGNEQFF
TGCGCCAGCAGCTCATTTAGCGGTTCCTCGGGCAATGAGCAGTTCTTC
>NA|NA|TRBJ2-3|TRBV5-1
CASSLPGAADTQYF
TGCGCCAGCAGCCTCCCAGGGGCCGCAGATACGCAGTATTTT
>NA|TRBD2|TRBJ2-5|TRBV7-3
CASSLTPIAGGETQYF
TGTGCCAGCAGCTTAACGCCGATAGCGGGAGGAGAGACCCAGTACTTC
>NA|TRBD1|TRBJ2-4|TRBV3-1/TRBV3-2
CASSPGDRAVGDIQYF
TGTGCCAGCAGCCCGGGGGACAGGGCAGTTGGGGACATTCAGTACTTC